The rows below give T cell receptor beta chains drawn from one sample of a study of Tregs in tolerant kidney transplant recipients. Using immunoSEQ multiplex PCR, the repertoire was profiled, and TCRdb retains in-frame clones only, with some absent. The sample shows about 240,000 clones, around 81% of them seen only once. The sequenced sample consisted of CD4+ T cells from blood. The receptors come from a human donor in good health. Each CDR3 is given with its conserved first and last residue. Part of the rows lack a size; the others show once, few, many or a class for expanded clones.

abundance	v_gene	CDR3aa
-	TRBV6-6	CASSWGPRNSPLHF
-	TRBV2	CAPGTYTDTQYF
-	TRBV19	CASIKGQYSNQPQHF
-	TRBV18	CASSPRTTQALHEQFF
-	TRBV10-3	CAIKGGLAIGTEAFF
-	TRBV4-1	CASSRELYQPQHF
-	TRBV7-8	CASSLAQGRGTNEKLFF
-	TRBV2	CASRQQGETDTQYF
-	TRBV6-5	CASIGLYNEQFF
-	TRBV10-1	CASSEGGLALEDEQFF
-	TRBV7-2	CASSLVGSPTYEQYF
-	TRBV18	CASSPRWDRTAFTEAFF
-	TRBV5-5	CASSGSGTGRSYEQYF
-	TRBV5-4	CASSTGTAGNTIYF
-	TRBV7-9	CASRWGTGDNYGYTF
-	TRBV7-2	CASSLEGAAGYTF
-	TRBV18	CASSPPGGRVNTEAFF
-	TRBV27	CASSSGTGDTEAFF
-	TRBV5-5	CASSQEVAGVTSTDTQYF
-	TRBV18	CASSPIGQGVSYTEAFF
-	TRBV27	CASGEGGLNYGYTF
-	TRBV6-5	CASSEDRVNTEAFF
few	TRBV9	CARSVALAGGGPNEQFF
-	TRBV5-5	CASSLGKGQVHEQFF
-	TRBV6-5	CASSYNGDGNQPQHF
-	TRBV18	CASSPAGVRTTEAFF
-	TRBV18	CASSPQLGREKLFF
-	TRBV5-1	CASSLEPGDEQFF
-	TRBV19	CASSIEQRGYTF
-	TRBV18	CASSPGIRTGGIPEAFF
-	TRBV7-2	CASSFAAGGFYNEQFF
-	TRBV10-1	CATSSGSRTGELFF
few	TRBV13	CASSLANRGKLFF
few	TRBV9	CASSGVGGTPSGNTIYF
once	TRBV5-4	CASSSGRSGNTIYF
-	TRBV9	CASSSGLLETQYF
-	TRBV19	CASSRDMNTEAFF
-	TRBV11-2	CASSQLPRSGSYNEQFF
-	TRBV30	CAWGRNPTEAFF
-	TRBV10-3	CAISESFGLAGVYNEQFF
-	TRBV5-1	CASSSAGSTEAFF
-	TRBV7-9	CASSTGQGSTDTQYF
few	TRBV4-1	CASSSTGDPNQPQHF
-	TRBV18	CASSPMGTNTEAFF
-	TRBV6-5	CASSPAGAGNQPQHF
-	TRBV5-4	CASSPPGLALYEQYF
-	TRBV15	CATSRDKVRLADPNEQFF
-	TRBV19	CASSPDRFTTYFSGNTIYF
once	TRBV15	CATSGGTTSGGPGAQYF
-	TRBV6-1	CASRWGAGNQPQHF
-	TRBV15	CATSPGAVYNEQFF